Listed here are 15 T cell receptor beta chains from one sample, sequenced in a study of cytomegalovirus exposure and HLA in healthy donors. PCR used 60 Vbeta primers and 13 Jbeta primers. Only in-frame clones appear in the TCRdb table, and some are missing; sequencing was by immunoSEQ multiplex PCR. The sample holds approximately 140,000 clones; over 75% are singletons and the top ten take over 4.5%. Sequencing used PBMCs. The source is a woman between 35 and 50 years old in good health and CMV-seropositive.

V usage is TRBV7-8 and J usage is TRBJ2-7; D is perhaps TRBD2 (7 bases). Germline V gene data show CDR1 as SGHVS and CDR2 as FQNEAQ. The CDR3 covers 14 residues. The V gene lost 4 bases and the J gene lost 7 bases, with 17 bases spanning the gap. For the CDR3, the DNA is TGTGCCAGCAGCTCGATCGGGGGGCGGCGGGAGCAGTACTTC. The encoded protein is CASSSIGGRREQYF.

The rearrangement uses TRBV5-1 and TRBJ2-7, with 10 bases aligning to TRBD2. Trimming took 3 bases from V and 3 from J; bases not matched to a gene: 6. This CDR3 has 15 amino acids. In germline, CDR1 is SGHRS, CDR2 YFSETQ. The chain's CDR3 is CASSSSGGSGYEQYF. The CDR3 nucleotides read TGCGCCAGCAGCTCTAGCGGGGGAAGTGGCTACGAGCAGTACTTC.

The chain links TRBV6-5 to TRBJ1-2; D remains unclear. This CDR3 has 15 residues. Germline V gene data show CDR1 as MNHEY and CDR2 as SVGAGI. Between the trimmed V and J ends, which lost 1 base and 0 bases, there was a span of 9 bases. In DNA form, the CDR3 reads TGTGCCAGCAGTTACTTCGGAGCCACTAACTATGGCTACACCTTC. Translation gives CASSYFGATNYGYTF.

Comments on this clone: At the DNA level, this CDR3 is encoded by other sequences in the same sample as well. The chain couples TRBV10-3 to TRBJ2-5; 7 nucleotides line up with TRBD1. The CDR3 has 14 amino acids. The germline gives CDR1 ENHRY, CDR2 SYGVKD. The V gene end was trimmed by 6 bases and the J gene end by 3 bases; junction bases not matched to a gene: 7. CDR3 residues: CAIRSGTAEETQYF. In DNA form, the CDR3 reads TGTGCCATCAGATCCGGGACAGCTGAAGAGACCCAGTACTTC.

The chain couples TRBV4-2 to TRBJ2-3; 13 bases line up with TRBD2. This CDR3 is 16 amino acids long. Per germline, CDR1 LGHNA and CDR2 YNFKEQ. V shed 5 bases, J shed 4 bases, and the junction held 6 bases outside the gene matches. As DNA, the CDR3 is TGTGCCAGCAGCTCGCGGACTAGCGGGAGCCCAGATACGCAGTATTTT. Amino acids: CASSSRTSGSPDTQYF.

The chain is built from TRBV5-1 and TRBJ1-2; 9 positions agree with TRBD1. The germline V gene has CDR1 SGHRS and CDR2 YFSETQ. This CDR3 is built from 16 residues. V lost 0 bases and J lost 7; bases outside the gene matches: 10. Here the CDR3 reads CASSLGTPGTGFGYTF. Written as DNA, the CDR3 is TGCGCCAGCAGCTTGGGGACCCCCGGGACAGGGTTTGGCTACACCTTC.

This clone is a singleton in its sample. This chain uses TRBV6-9 with TRBJ2-7; D unclear. V gave up 4 bases and J gave up 3 bases, with 13 bases separating them. The CDR3 sequence is 14 residues long. Germline CDR1 reads MNHGY; CDR2 reads SVAAGI. Here the CDR3 reads CASSSRPTHYEQYF. DNA for the CDR3: TGTGCCAGCAGTTCCCGCCCGACTCACTACGAGCAGTACTTC.

V gene TRBV19 combines with J gene TRBJ2-3; D is unclear. V was trimmed by 5 bases and J by 1 base, leaving 19 bases between them. The germline V gene has CDR1 LNHDA and CDR2 SQIVND (reference sequence). The CDR3 totals 17 residues. CDR3 sequence (DNA): TGTGCCAGTAGTTTCGACACCGCAGGCGTCCGCACAGATACGCAGTATTTT. Amino acid sequence: CASSFDTAGVRTDTQYF.

This clone was seen only a few times. V gene TRBV4-3 combines with J gene TRBJ1-5; D possibly corresponds to TRBD1 (5 bases). Germline V gene data show CDR1 as LGHNA and CDR2 as YSLEER. Trimming cost V 2 bases and J 2 bases, with 19 bases left between them. The CDR3 is made up of 18 amino acids. The CDR3: CASSQPKRRVGGNQPQHF. The CDR3 nucleotides read TGCGCCAGCAGCCAACCCAAACGCAGGGTCGGCGGCAATCAGCCCCAGCATTTT.

This clone has just a few counts. The chain employs TRBV13 and TRBJ2-2; 7 nucleotides agree with TRBD2. The germline CDR1 and CDR2 sequences are PRHDT and FYEKMQ (reference sequence). With V trimmed by 2 bases and J by 7 bases, 7 bases remained unmatched. CDR3 length: 15 amino acids. The CDR3 DNA is TGTGCCAGCAGCTTACGGACGGGGGGTATCGGGGAGCTGTTTTTT. Protein sequence: CASSLRTGGIGELFF. The entire variable domain, with the rest obtained from reference TRBV13 and TRBJ2-2, is as follows: AAGVIQSPRHLIKEKRETATLKCYPIPRHDTVYWYQQGPGQDPQFLISFYEKMQSDKGSIPDRFSAQQFSDYHSELNMSSLELGDSALYFCASSLRTGGIGELFFGEGSRLTVL.

The genes are TRBV7-8 and TRBJ1-1; D perhaps matches TRBD1 (6 bases). Looked up from germline, CDR1 is SGHVS and CDR2 is FQNEAQ. The length of the CDR3 is 16 residues. V shed 4 bases and J shed 1 base, with 16 bases lying between them. This CDR3 is CASSSRDTLRNTEAFF. The CDR3 nucleotides read TGTGCCAGCAGCTCCCGGGACACTCTACGGAACACTGAAGCTTTCTTT.

This clone has more than one count but fewer than ten. This chain joins TRBV6-1 and TRBJ1-3; no definite D call. V lost 3 bases, J lost 4 bases, and 13 bases lay in between. The CDR3 totals 15 residues. In germline, CDR1 is MNHNS, CDR2 SASEGT. CDR3 nucleotide sequence: TGTGCCAGCAGTGAGATGAACCGAGGAGGAAACACCATATATTTT. Its translation is CASSEMNRGGNTIYF.

The chain uses TRBV27 and TRBJ2-3, with 13 bases matching TRBD2. Unmatched junction bases numbered 4, after V lost 6 bases and J lost 4 bases. The germline CDR1 and CDR2 sequences are MNHEY and SMNVEV (reference sequence). The CDR3 runs to 15 residues. Here the CDR3 DNA reads TGTGCCAGCAGACTAGCGGGAGGGTACGCAGATACGCAGTATTTT. This translates into CASRLAGGYADTQYF.

This chain uses TRBV6-1 with TRBJ1-4, with 10 bases aligning to TRBD1. The CDR3 runs 15 residues. The J segment lost 8 bases and the V segment lost 4 bases, leaving 7 bases of the junction unmatched. Germline-derived CDR1 and CDR2 are MNHNS and SASEGT. CDR3 in DNA: TGTGCCAGCAGTGCCCTGACAGGGGGCGGCGAAAAACTGTTTTTT. This gives the protein CASSALTGGGEKLFF.

This sequence joins TRBV2 and TRBJ2-1; 7 nucleotides match TRBD2. Per the germline V gene, CDR1 is SNHLY and CDR2 is FYNNEI. This CDR3 region has 14 residues. J was trimmed by 6 bases and V by 3 bases; bases with no gene match: 5. The CDR3 loop reads CASSDWLAGNEQFF. The CDR3 DNA follows: TGTGCCAGCAGTGATTGGTTAGCGGGCAATGAGCAGTTCTTC.